These 4 T cell receptor beta chains came from one sample sequenced in a study of technical replicates of blood from several donors. Here immunoSEQ multiplex PCR was the method, and the copy in TCRdb shows in-frame clones only, minus some. The profile shows around 72,000 clones, 90% to 95% of them singletons. Sequenced: PBMCs. These receptors originate from a human donor in good health. Some clones in this sample may be carry-over from other donors' samples.

The chain couples TRBV5-6 to TRBJ1-2; unclear D gene. The V end was cut by 4 bases, the J end by 1 base, with 11 bases between. The CDR3 extends over 14 amino acids. CDR1 is SGHDT, CDR2 YYEEEE, per germline. CDR3 nucleotide sequence: TGTGCCAGCAGCCTGGAAGCTCTTAACTATGGCTACACCTTC. This translates into CASSLEALNYGYTF.

The table lists this clone with a few counts. V and J are TRBV30 and TRBJ2-5; 7 bases fit TRBD2. V gave up 3 bases and J gave up 5 bases; unmatched junction bases: 12. Germline CDR1 and CDR2: GTSNPN and SVGIG (reference sequence). The CDR3 runs to 15 residues. CDR3 bases: TGTGCCTGGAGCCCGAGCGGGACCCACGGGGAGACCCAGTACTTC. It yields the protein CAWSPSGTHGETQYF.

The chain carries TRBV12-1 and TRBJ1-5; TRBD1, as called in the table, went unchecked against the DNA. TRBV12-1 is reported as a pseudogene. There are 17 residues in the CDR3. The CDR3 bases are TGTGCCAGCAGCTTTTCCGGGACAGGATGGGGCGATCAGCCCCAGCATTTT. Protein product: CASSFSGTGWGDQPQHF.

The J gene is TRBJ2-5, the V gene TRBV29-1, with D possibly matching TRBD1 (5 bases). V was clipped by 7 bases and J by 1 base, with 7 bases between them. Germline CDR1 reads SQVTM; CDR2 reads ANQGSEA. The CDR3 consists of 11 residues. The CDR3 coding sequence is TGCAGCGGGGGCGGCCAAGAGACCCAGTACTTC. This gives the protein CSGGGQETQYF.